The following is a TCR beta chain sequence with its context. Its specificity is not known. V was pared by 8 bases and J by 5 bases, with 18 bases between. Germline lookup yields CDR1 GTSNPN and CDR2 SVGIG (reference sequence). This CDR3 comprises 13 residues. TCRdb reprocessed the 5' RACE reads via MiXCR and lists one record per CDR3 protein. The profile shows around 250,000 distinct CDR3 sequences, 15% to 20% of them singletons. This specimen comes from a study of T-cell memory formation after mild COVID-19. Study-level information: TCR clusters were mostly donor specific.

Points from the study as a whole: The second-wave clones peaking on day 37 were not confirmed as SARS-CoV-2-specific. Day 15 to 85 contracting clones showed balanced CD4/CD8; day 15 to 37 expanders favored CD4+.

This TCR was sampled from a young man who had mild COVID-19 (a few samples of this study predate the infection). Cell type and time point are not known. The chain combines TRBV30 with TRBJ1-1, with D possibly matching TRBD1 (6 bases). The material sequenced was PBMCs or a T cell subset sorted from them (not recorded which). The CDR3 spells CAAYRQVGTEAFF. CDR3 in DNA: TGTGCCGCATACCGACAGGTGGGGACTGAAGCTTTCTTT. Filled out from reference TRBV30 and TRBJ1-1, the complete variable domain reads SQTIHQWPATLVQPVGSPLSLECTVEGTSNPNLYWYRQAAGRGLQLLFYSVGIGQISSEVPQNLSASRPQDRQFILSSKKLLLSDSGFYLCAAYRQVGTEAFFGQGTRLTVV.